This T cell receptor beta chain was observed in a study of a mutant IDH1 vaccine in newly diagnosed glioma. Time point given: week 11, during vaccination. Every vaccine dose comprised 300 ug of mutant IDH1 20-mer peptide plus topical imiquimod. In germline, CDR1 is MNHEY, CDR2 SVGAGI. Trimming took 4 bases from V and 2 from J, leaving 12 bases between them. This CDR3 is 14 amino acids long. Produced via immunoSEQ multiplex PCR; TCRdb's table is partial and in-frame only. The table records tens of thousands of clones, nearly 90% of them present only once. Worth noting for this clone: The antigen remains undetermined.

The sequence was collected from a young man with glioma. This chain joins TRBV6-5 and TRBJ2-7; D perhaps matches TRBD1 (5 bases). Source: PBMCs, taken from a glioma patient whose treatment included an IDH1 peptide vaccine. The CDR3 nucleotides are TGTGCCAGCAGTTCCTCCTTGACAGCCTACGAGCAGTACTTC. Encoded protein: CASSSSLTAYEQYF.